What follows describes a single TCR beta chain. These data come from a study of beta chain features in type 1 diabetes. Of the isolated RNA, all was reverse transcribed, and so the sequenced material was expressed TCRB transcripts. TCRdb's table, derived via immunoSEQ multiplex PCR, lists solely in-frame clones and lacks some. The data contain tens of thousands of clones, roughly 64% of them singletons. This TCR came from a woman aged 25 to 39 in good health. Sequencing was done on a sample of Tregs from blood.

The chain's CDR3 is CSVARGTGAGADTQYF. CDR3 bases: TGCAGCGTTGCCCGTGGGACAGGTGCAGGTGCAGATACGCAGTATTTT. The chain employs TRBV29-1 and TRBJ2-3; the match to TRBD1 covers 8 bases. J was trimmed by 4 bases and V by 4 bases; bases with no gene match: 13. The germline V gene has CDR1 SQVTM and CDR2 ANQGSEA. CDR3 length equals 16 residues.